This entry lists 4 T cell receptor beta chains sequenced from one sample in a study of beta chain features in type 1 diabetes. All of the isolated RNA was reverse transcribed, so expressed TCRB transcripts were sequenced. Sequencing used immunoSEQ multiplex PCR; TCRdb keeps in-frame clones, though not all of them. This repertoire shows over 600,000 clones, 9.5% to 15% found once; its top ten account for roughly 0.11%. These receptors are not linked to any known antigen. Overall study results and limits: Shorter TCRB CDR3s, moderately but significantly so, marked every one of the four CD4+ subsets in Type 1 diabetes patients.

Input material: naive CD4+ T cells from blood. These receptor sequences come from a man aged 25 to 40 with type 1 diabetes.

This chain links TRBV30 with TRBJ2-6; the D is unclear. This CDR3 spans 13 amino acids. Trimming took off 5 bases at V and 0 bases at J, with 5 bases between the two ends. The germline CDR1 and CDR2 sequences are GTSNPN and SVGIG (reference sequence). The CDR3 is CAWALSGANVLTF. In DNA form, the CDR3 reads TGTGCCTGGGCTCTCTCTGGGGCCAACGTCCTGACTTTC.

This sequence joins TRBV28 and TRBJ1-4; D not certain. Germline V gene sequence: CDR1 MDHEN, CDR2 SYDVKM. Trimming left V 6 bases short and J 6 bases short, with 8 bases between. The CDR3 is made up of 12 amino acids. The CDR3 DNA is TGTGCCAGCAGACTTACCCATGAAAAACTGTTTTTT. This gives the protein CASRLTHEKLFF.

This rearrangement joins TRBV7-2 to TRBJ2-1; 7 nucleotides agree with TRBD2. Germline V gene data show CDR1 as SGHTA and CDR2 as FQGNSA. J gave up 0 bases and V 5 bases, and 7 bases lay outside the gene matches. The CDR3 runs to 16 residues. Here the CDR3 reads CASSTSGGDSYNEQFF. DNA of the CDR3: TGTGCCAGCAGCACCTCTGGGGGGGACTCCTACAATGAGCAGTTCTTC.

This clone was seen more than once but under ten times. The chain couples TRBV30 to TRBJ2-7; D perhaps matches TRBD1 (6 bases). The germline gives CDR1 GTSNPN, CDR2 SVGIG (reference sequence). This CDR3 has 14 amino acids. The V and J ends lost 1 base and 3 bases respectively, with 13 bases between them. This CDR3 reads CAWSGHNRDYEQYF. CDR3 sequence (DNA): TGTGCCTGGAGTGGTCATAACAGGGACTACGAGCAGTACTTC. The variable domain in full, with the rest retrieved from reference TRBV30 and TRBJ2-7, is SQTIHQWPATLVQPVGSPLSLECTVEGTSNPNLYWYRQAAGRGLQLLFYSVGIGQISSEVPQNLSASRPQDRQFILSSKKLLLSDSGFYLCAWSGHNRDYEQYFGPGTRLTVT.